The clone carrying this T cell receptor beta chain was detected a few times. The sort gate was single viable CD3+CD4+CD8-CD45RO+ cells for memory CD4+ T cells. Sequencing was performed with immunoSEQ multiplex PCR; in TCRdb, only in-frame clones are kept and a portion is missing. This table holds about 92,000 clones, roughly 80% found once. This sample is drawn from a study of memory CD4+ T cells and cytomegalovirus serostatus. The CDR3 is 15 amino acids. Germline V gene sequence: CDR1 LNHNV, CDR2 YYDKDF (reference sequence). Unmatched junction bases numbered 8, after V lost 4 bases and J lost 4 bases.

The receptor was derived from an adult in good health and CMV-seropositive. Source material: memory CD4+ T cells from blood. This chain connects TRBV15 to TRBJ2-3; TRBD2 aligns across 7 bases. CDR3 nucleotide sequence: TGTGCCACCAGCAAAGCGGGACGGAAGGCAGATACGCAGTATTTT. Amino acid sequence: CATSKAGRKADTQYF.